A single sample gave rise to the 8 T cell receptor beta chains below, sequenced in a study of T cell changes during pregnancy in multiple sclerosis. Method: immunoSEQ multiplex PCR; TCRdb's copy keeps in-frame clones and lacks some. This sample carries approximately 44,000 clones, about 91% of them seen once, and the ten largest clones take approximately 0.5%. This sample comprised CD4+ T cells from peripheral blood mononuclear cells, obtained in the second trimester of pregnancy. The receptor source for this set is a female donor in good health, enrolled as a control in a pregnancy study.

The chain employs TRBV25-1 and TRBJ1-5; possibly TRBD1 for D (6 bases). The V end was cut by 7 bases, the J end by 5 bases, with 12 bases between. This CDR3 is built from 13 residues. Germline CDR1 is MGHDK and CDR2 is SYGVNS. In DNA, the CDR3 is TGTGCCAGCAACGACAGGTCGGATCAGCCCCAGCATTTT. This sequence encodes CASNDRSDQPQHF.

The chain links TRBV11-2 to TRBJ1-6, with D unresolved. Germline V CDR1 and CDR2: SGHAT, FQNNGV. The CDR3 runs 19 residues. Trimming stripped 0 bases from V and 9 bases from J, with 24 bases between. CDR3 loop: CASSLDEGRTPSISSPLHF. For the CDR3, the DNA is TGTGCCAGCAGCTTAGATGAGGGCAGAACCCCGAGCATTAGTTCACCCCTCCACTTT.

This chain links TRBV4-1 with TRBJ2-1; a weak D match, TRBD2 (6 bases). V was pared by 0 bases and J by 3 bases, with 9 bases between. CDR3 length: 15 amino acids. Germline lookup yields CDR1 MGHRA and CDR2 YSYEKL. CDR3 sequence reads: CASSQEDGSYNEQFF. The CDR3 coding sequence is TGCGCCAGCAGCCAAGAAGACGGGAGCTACAATGAGCAGTTCTTC.

This chain connects TRBV15 to TRBJ1-2; no clear D. The CDR3 covers 12 residues. Trimming stripped 0 bases from V and 6 bases from J, with 5 bases between. Germline CDR1 is LNHNV and CDR2 is YYDKDF (reference sequence). The CDR3 sequence is CATSRDQDGYTF. CDR3 bases: TGTGCCACCAGCAGAGATCAGGATGGCTACACCTTC.

The chain uses TRBV23-1 and TRBJ2-1, with a weak D call TRBD1 (5 bases). TRBV23-1 is designated an ORF whose function remains uncertain. The CDR3 length is 15 residues. Between the trimmed V and J ends, which lost 3 bases and 4 bases, there was a span of 13 bases. The CDR3 loop reads CASSHSRQPYNEQFF. In nucleotides, the CDR3 is TGCGCCAGCAGTCATTCACGACAGCCTTACAATGAGCAGTTCTTC.

The chain is built from TRBV4-1 and TRBJ2-3, with 11 nucleotides matching TRBD1. CDR1 is MGHRA, CDR2 YSYEKL, per germline. CDR3 length: 15 residues. J gave up 6 bases and V 3 bases, and 5 bases lay outside the gene matches. As DNA, the CDR3 is TGCGCCAGCAGCCACGGACAGGGGGCACGGGATACGCAGTATTTT. It translates to CASSHGQGARDTQYF.

The rearrangement links TRBV7-3 to TRBJ1-5; D is uncertain. Germline assignment: CDR1 SGHTA and CDR2 FQGTGA. Trimming left V 1 base short and J 4 bases short, with 11 bases between. The CDR3 is made up of 15 amino acids. CDR3 protein: CASSLRRVPNQPQHF. The CDR3 nucleotides are TGTGCCAGCAGCTTAAGGCGGGTACCTAATCAGCCCCAGCATTTT.

This clone was seen just once. The J gene is TRBJ2-3, the V gene TRBV18; D is possibly TRBD1 (5 bases). The CDR3 extends over 14 amino acids. Trimming stripped 1 base from V and 1 base from J, with 6 bases between. CDR1 and CDR2 (germline): KGHSH, LQKENI. Here the CDR3 reads CASSPQQGTDTQYF. In DNA form, the CDR3 reads TGTGCCAGCTCACCACAACAGGGCACAGATACGCAGTATTTT.